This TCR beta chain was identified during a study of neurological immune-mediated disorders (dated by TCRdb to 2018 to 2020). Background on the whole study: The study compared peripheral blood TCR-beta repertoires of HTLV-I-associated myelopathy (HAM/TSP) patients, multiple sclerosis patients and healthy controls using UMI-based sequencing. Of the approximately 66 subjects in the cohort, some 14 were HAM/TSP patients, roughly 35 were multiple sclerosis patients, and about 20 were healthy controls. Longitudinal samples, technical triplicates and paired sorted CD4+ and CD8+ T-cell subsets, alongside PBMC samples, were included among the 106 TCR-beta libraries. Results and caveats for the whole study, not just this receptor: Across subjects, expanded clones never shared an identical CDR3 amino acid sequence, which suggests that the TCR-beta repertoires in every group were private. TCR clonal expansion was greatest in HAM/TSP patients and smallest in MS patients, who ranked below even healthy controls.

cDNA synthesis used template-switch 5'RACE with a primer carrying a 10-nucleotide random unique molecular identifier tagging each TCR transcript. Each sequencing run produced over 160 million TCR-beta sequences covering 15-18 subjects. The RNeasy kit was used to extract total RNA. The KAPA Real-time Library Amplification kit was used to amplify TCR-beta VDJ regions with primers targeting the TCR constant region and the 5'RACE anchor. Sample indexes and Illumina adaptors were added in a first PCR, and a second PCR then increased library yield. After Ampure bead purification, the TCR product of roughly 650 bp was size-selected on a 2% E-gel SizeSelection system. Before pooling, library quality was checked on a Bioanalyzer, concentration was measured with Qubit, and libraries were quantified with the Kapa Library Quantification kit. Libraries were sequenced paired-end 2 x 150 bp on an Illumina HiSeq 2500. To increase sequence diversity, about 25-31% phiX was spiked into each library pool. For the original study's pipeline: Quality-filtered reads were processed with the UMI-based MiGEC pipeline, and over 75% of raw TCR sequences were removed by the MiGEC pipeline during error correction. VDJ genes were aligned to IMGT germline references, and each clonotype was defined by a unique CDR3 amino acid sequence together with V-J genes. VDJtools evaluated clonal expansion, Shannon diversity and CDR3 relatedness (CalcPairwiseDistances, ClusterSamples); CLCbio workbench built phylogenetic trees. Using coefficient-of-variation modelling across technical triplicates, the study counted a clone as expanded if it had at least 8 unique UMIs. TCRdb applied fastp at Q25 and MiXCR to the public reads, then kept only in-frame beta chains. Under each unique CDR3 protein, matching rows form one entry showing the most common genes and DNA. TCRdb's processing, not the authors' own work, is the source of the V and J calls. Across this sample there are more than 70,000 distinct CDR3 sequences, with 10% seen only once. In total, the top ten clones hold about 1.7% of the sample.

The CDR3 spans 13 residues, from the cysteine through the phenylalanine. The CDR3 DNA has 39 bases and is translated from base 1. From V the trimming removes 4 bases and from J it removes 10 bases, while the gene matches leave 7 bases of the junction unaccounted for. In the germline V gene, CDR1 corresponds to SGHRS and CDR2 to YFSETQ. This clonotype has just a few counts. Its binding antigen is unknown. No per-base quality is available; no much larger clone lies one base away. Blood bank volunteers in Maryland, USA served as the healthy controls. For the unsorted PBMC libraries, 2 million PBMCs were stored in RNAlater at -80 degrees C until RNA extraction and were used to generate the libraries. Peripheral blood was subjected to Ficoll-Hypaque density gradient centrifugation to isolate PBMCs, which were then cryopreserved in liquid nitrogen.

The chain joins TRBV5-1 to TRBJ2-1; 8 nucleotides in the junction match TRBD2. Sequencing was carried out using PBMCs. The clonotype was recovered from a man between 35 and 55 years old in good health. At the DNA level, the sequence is TGCGCCAGCAGCCTACGGGCGGGAGGCGAGCAGTTCTTC. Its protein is CASSLRAGGEQFF.